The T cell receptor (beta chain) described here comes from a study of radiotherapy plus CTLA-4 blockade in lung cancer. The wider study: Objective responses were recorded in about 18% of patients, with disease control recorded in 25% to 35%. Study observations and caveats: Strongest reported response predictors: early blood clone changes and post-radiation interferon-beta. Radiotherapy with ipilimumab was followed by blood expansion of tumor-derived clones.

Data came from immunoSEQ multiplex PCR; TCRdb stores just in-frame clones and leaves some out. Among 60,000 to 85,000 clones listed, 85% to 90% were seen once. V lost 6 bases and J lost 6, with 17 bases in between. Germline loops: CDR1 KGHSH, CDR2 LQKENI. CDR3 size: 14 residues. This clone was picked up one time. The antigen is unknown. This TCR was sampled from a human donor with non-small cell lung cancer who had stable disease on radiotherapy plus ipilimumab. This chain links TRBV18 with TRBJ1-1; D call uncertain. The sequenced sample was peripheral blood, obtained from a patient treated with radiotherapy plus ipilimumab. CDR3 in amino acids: CASSLRGSDAEAFF. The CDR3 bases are TGTGCCAGCTCCCTCAGAGGCAGTGACGCTGAAGCTTTCTTT.